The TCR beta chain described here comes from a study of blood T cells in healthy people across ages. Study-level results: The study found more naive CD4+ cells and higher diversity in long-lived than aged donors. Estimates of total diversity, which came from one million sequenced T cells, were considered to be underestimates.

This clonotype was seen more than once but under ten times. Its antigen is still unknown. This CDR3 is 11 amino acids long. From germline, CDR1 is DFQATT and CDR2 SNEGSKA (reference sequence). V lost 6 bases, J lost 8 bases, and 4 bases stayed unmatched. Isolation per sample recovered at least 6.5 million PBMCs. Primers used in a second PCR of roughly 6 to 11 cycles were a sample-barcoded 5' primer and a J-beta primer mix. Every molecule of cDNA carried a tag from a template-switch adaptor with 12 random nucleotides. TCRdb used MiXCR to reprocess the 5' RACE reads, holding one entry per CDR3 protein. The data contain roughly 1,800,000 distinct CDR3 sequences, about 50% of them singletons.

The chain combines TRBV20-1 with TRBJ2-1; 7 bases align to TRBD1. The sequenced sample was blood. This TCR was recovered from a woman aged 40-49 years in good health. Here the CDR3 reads CSAPQGYEQFF. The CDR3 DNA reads TGCAGTGCGCCACAGGGGTATGAGCAGTTCTTC.